A single sample gave rise to the 23 T cell receptor beta chains below, sequenced in a study of cytomegalovirus exposure and HLA in healthy donors. The PCR used 60 Vbeta and 13 Jbeta primers. The method was immunoSEQ multiplex PCR; TCRdb's version includes in-frame clones alone and lacks a portion of them. This table holds roughly 190,000 clones, roughly an eighth found once. Sequences were obtained from PBMCs. The receptor set was obtained from a man aged 45 to 65 in good health and CMV-seropositive.

This sequence joins TRBV6-1 and TRBJ2-2, with 8 bases matching TRBD2. The CDR3 contains 15 residues. CDR1 is MNHNS and CDR2 is SASEGT in the germline V gene. The J segment lost 0 bases and the V segment lost 7 bases, leaving 4 bases of the junction unmatched. This chain's CDR3 is CASILAGPNTGELFF. CDR3 nucleotide sequence: TGTGCCAGCATTTTAGCGGGGCCGAACACCGGGGAGCTGTTTTTT.

This chain joins TRBV5-8 and TRBJ1-1; no clear D gene. Trimming shortened V by 2 bases and J by 6 bases, and 5 bases separated the two germline ends. Germline lookup yields CDR1 SGHTS and CDR2 YDEGEE. This CDR3 is 11 amino acids long. CDR3 in amino acids: CASSFRPEAFF. In DNA form, the CDR3 reads TGTGCCAGCAGCTTTCGTCCTGAAGCTTTCTTT.

This clone was found a few times. The chain is built from TRBV18 and TRBJ1-2; TRBD1 aligns across 8 bases. The CDR3 length is 15 residues. V lost 8 bases and J lost 3; bases outside the gene matches: 11. Germline lookup yields CDR1 KGHSH and CDR2 LQKENI. The CDR3 sequence: CASHAGGPGDYGYTF. The CDR3 DNA sequence: TGTGCCAGCCACGCAGGGGGCCCTGGGGACTATGGCTACACCTTC.

This clone was recorded a few times. V and J are TRBV15 and TRBJ2-5; 7 bases align to TRBD1. After removal of 2 bases from V and 2 bases from J, the junction contained 2 bases not matched to a gene. Germline CDR1 LNHNV, CDR2 YYDKDF (reference sequence). This CDR3 is built from 14 residues. The CDR3 nucleotides read TGTGCCACCAGCAGACTGGGACAGCAAGAGACCCAGTACTTC. Protein sequence: CATSRLGQQETQYF.

This sequence joins TRBV18 and TRBJ2-7; TRBD1 matches at 10 bases. Germline V gene lookup returns CDR1 KGHSH and CDR2 LQKENI. After removal of 6 bases from V and 5 bases from J, the junction contained 7 bases not matched to a gene. The length of the CDR3 is 14 residues. CDR3 bases: TGTGCCAGCTCTCAGACAGGGGGCGCGGACGAGCAGTACTTC. Translated, it gives CASSQTGGADEQYF.

The table lists this clone with a few counts. The genes are TRBV29-1 and TRBJ1-1, with 9 bases matching TRBD1. The CDR3 is 12 residues long. V was clipped by 8 bases and J by 3 bases; unmatched bases: 4. CDR1 SQVTM and CDR2 ANQGSEA come from the germline V gene. The CDR3 DNA reads TGCAGCACCCGGGACAGGGACACTGAAGCTTTCTTT. Protein sequence: CSTRDRDTEAFF.

This sequence joins TRBV30 and TRBJ2-1, with D perhaps matching TRBD1 (6 bases). Germline V gene data show CDR1 as GTSNPN and CDR2 as SVGIG (reference sequence). This CDR3 spans 16 amino acids. V lost 3 bases and J lost 8, with 23 bases in between. The CDR3 sequence: CAWSTPRTALDDEQFF. The CDR3 region has the DNA TGTGCCTGGAGCACCCCGAGGACAGCGTTAGACGATGAGCAGTTCTTC.

This rearrangement joins TRBV19 to TRBJ1-5; perhaps TRBD1 as D (5 bases). The ends were cut back, 6 bases at V and 3 bases at J, with 15 bases in the middle. The germline CDR1 and CDR2 sequences are LNHDA and SQIVND (reference sequence). The CDR3 extends over 15 amino acids. The CDR3 DNA reads TGTGCCAGTAGGACGACAGCTTTCTCCAATCAGCCCCAGCATTTT. As protein: CASRTTAFSNQPQHF.

The chain has TRBV27 and TRBJ1-6; D unresolved. This CDR3 is built from 15 residues. The germline V gene encodes CDR1 MNHEY and CDR2 SMNVEV (reference sequence). Trimming shortened V by 5 bases and J by 5 bases, and 13 bases separated the two germline ends. CDR3 nucleotides: TGTGCCAGCAGTCTCTCCCGGGGTAATAATTCACCCCTCCACTTT. Translating it yields CASSLSRGNNSPLHF.

In its sample, this clone was seen a few times. This sequence joins TRBV6-5 and TRBJ2-2; D not resolved. V was clipped by 5 bases and J by 1 base, with 5 bases between them. CDR1 and CDR2 (germline): MNHEY, SVGAGI. The CDR3 is made up of 13 amino acids. The chain's CDR3 is CASSRENTGELFF. CDR3 coding DNA: TGTGCCAGCAGTCGAGAGAACACCGGGGAGCTGTTTTTT.

This clone occurred a few times. V usage is TRBV29-1 and J usage is TRBJ2-5; 7 nucleotides match TRBD1. V trimming: 6 bases; J trimming: 4 bases; junction bases outside the gene matches: 14. Germline CDR1 SQVTM, CDR2 ANQGSEA. This CDR3 region has 15 residues. CDR3 sequence: CSVLRVGGAGETQYF. The CDR3 DNA is TGCAGCGTCCTCAGGGTAGGGGGCGCGGGAGAGACCCAGTACTTC.

This clone was detected a few times. The chain carries TRBV6-5 and TRBJ1-6; D ambiguous. The CDR3 length is 15 residues. Germline V CDR1 and CDR2: MNHEY, SVGAGI. Trimming removed 0 bases at V and 9 bases at J, with 12 bases between. This chain's CDR3 is CASSYSDPRGSPLHF. The DNA of the CDR3 is TGTGCCAGCAGTTACTCGGACCCCCGGGGTTCACCCCTCCACTTT.

The chain has TRBV5-5 and TRBJ1-5; 8 nucleotides line up with TRBD1. The CDR3 runs to 16 residues. Per the germline V gene, CDR1 is SGHKS and CDR2 is YYEKEE (reference sequence). Trimming took 4 bases from V and 5 from J; bases not matched to a gene: 11. CDR3 coding DNA: TGTGCCAGCAGCCCAACCGGACAGGGAGGGCATCAGCCCCAGCATTTT. Translating it yields CASSPTGQGGHQPQHF. Complete variable domain (other parts from reference TRBV5-5 and TRBJ1-5): DAGVTQSPTHLIKTRGQQVTLRCSPISGHKSVSWYQQVLGQGPQFIFQYYEKEERGRGNFPDRFSARQFPNYSSELNVNALLLGDSALYLCASSPTGQGGHQPQHFGDGTRLSIL.

The chain uses TRBV30 and TRBJ1-2; D is unclear. The germline V gene encodes CDR1 GTSNPN and CDR2 SVGIG (reference sequence). V lost 2 bases and J 5 bases, leaving 9 bases between the germline ends. The CDR3 has 12 residues. CDR3 sequence: CAWSPMRYGYTF. The CDR3 coding sequence is TGTGCCTGGAGTCCTATGCGGTATGGCTACACCTTC.

This clone was counted between two and nine times. The V call is TRBV7-6, the J call TRBJ1-4, with unresolved D. The germline V gene has CDR1 SGHVS and CDR2 FNYEAQ. The ends were cut back, 2 bases at V and 0 bases at J, with 13 bases in the middle. The CDR3 covers 17 residues. The CDR3 loop is CASSLSEASSTNEKLFF. CDR3 bases: TGTGCCAGCAGCTTAAGCGAGGCATCCTCAACTAATGAAAAACTGTTTTTT.

The chain links TRBV6-1 to TRBJ1-2, with TRBD1 as a possible D gene (6 bases). Trimming pared 4 bases from V and 6 bases from J, leaving 18 bases between. Germline V CDR1 and CDR2: MNHNS, SASEGT. The CDR3 totals 15 residues. The CDR3 sequence is CASSAGDTSSDGYTF. CDR3 nucleotide sequence: TGTGCCAGCAGTGCCGGGGACACAAGTAGCGATGGCTACACCTTC.

This sequence joins TRBV19 and TRBJ2-2, with D possibly being TRBD1 (6 bases). Germline-derived CDR1 and CDR2 are LNHDA and SQIVND (reference sequence). V gave up 7 bases and J gave up 3 bases, with 12 bases separating them. The CDR3 extends over 14 amino acids. CDR3 nucleotides: TGTGCCAGTACCCAAGGGACACACACCGGGGAGCTGTTTTTT. It specifies CASTQGTHTGELFF.

This clone was counted only a few times. The chain links TRBV7-2 to TRBJ2-1; D is undetermined. The V and J ends lost 1 base and 5 bases respectively, with 9 bases between them. The germline CDR1 and CDR2 sequences are SGHTA and FQGNSA. The CDR3 covers 14 residues. The CDR3 spells CASSLGVLNNEQFF. CDR3 sequence (DNA): TGTGCCAGCAGCTTAGGAGTTCTAAACAATGAGCAGTTCTTC. Full variable domain (missing parts from reference TRBV7-2 and TRBJ2-1): GAGVSQSPSNKVTEKGKDVELRCDPISGHTALYWYRQSLGQGLEFLIYFQGNSAPDKSGLPSDRFSAERTGGSVSTLTIQRTQQEDSAVYLCASSLGVLNNEQFFGPGTRLTVL.

This chain connects TRBV14 to TRBJ1-2, with 9 bases that match TRBD1. The V gene's germline CDR1 is SGHDN and CDR2 FVKESK. V was clipped by 2 bases and J by 4 bases; unmatched bases: 5. The CDR3 spans 15 residues. CDR3 protein: CASSQTGGDLYGYTF. The DNA for the CDR3 is TGTGCCAGCAGCCAAACAGGGGGCGATCTCTATGGCTACACCTTC. Together with reference TRBV14 and TRBJ1-2, the CDR3 gives the full variable domain: EAGVTQFPSHSVIEKGQTVTLRCDPISGHDNLYWYRRVMGKEIKFLLHFVKESKQDESGMPNNRFLAERTGGTYSTLKVQPAELEDSGVYFCASSQTGGDLYGYTFGSGTRLTVV.

The rearrangement links TRBV10-2 to TRBJ2-1; 8 nucleotides agree with TRBD2. The germline V gene encodes CDR1 WSHSY and CDR2 SAAADI. The CDR3 spans 13 residues. Losses at the gene ends were 6 bases for V and 9 bases for J; bases not matched to a gene: 7. The CDR3 coding sequence is TGCGCCAGCAGACGGGGGGGCGTGGGTGAGCAGTTCTTC. Translation: CASRRGGVGEQFF.

This sequence joins TRBV2 and TRBJ1-5; no clear D gene. Deletions cut 4 bases from V and 0 bases from J, with 7 bases between. The germline V gene encodes CDR1 SNHLY and CDR2 FYNNEI. The CDR3 runs to 14 residues. The CDR3 region has the DNA TGTGCCAGCAGTGGGGAGTATAGCAATCAGCCCCAGCATTTT. It is translated as CASSGEYSNQPQHF.

This clone was seen a handful of times. The chain joins TRBV4-3 to TRBJ2-5; D not certain. Trimming removed 0 bases at V and 2 bases at J, with 7 bases between. Germline V gene sequence: CDR1 LGHNA, CDR2 YSLEER. The CDR3 loop spans 14 amino acids. CDR3 residues: CASSQEQYQETQYF. The CDR3 nucleotides read TGCGCCAGCAGCCAAGAACAGTATCAAGAGACCCAGTACTTC.

This clone has just a few counts. The V gene is TRBV10-1, the J gene TRBJ2-7; D gene ambiguous. In germline, CDR1 is WNHNN, CDR2 SYGVQD (reference sequence). The CDR3 has 15 residues. Trimming took off 2 bases at V and 2 bases at J, with 13 bases between the two ends. For the CDR3, the DNA is TGCGCCAGCAGTGAGGCGTCAGGCTATCCCTACGAGCAGTACGTC. Translation gives CASSEASGYPYEQYV.